The table lists the clone carrying this T cell receptor beta chain with many counts. The sample is drawn from a study of regulatory T cells in long-lasting Graves disease. Specified time point: persistent/refractory GD, antithyroid drugs over 5 years with positive TRAb. With RNA extracted from PBMCs as input, the TCR library was made. Trimming cost V 0 bases and J 7 bases; bases outside gene matches: 7. The CDR3 spans 15 residues. Germline V gives CDR1 SGHTA, CDR2 FQGTGA. Construction of TCR beta libraries relied on iRepertoire HTBI primers and on Arm-PCR targeting CDR3 regions. MiXCR was run by TCRdb on the multiplex PCR reads, yielding one entry per CDR3 protein. Among 400,000 to 500,000 distinct CDR3 sequences, 20% to 25% were seen once, and the ten largest hold roughly 7%.

Sample: peripheral blood mononuclear cells (PBMCs), taken when the disease was refractory, from a patient treated with antithyroid drugs. The chain employs TRBV7-3 and TRBJ2-5, with 8 positions matching TRBD2. The receptor was derived from a female donor with Graves disease. CDR3 nucleotides: TGTGCCAGCAGCTTAACCGGCGGGGGGCAATGGACCCAGTACTTC. Residues: CASSLTGGGQWTQYF. Together with reference TRBV7-3 and TRBJ2-5, the CDR3 gives the full variable domain: GAGVSQTPSNKVTEKGKYVELRCDPISGHTALYWYRQSLGQGPEFLIYFQGTGAADDSGLPNDRFFAVRPEGSVSTLKIQRTERGDSAVYLCASSLTGGGQWTQYFGPGTRLLVL.